The present TCR beta chain was sequenced within a study of T-cell memory formation after mild COVID-19. Study results and caveats: Whereas later expanders leaned CD4+, clones contracting day 15 to 85 showed a balanced CD4/CD8 makeup.

Points on this clonotype: Its antigen is currently unknown.

In TCRdb, the 5' RACE reads were re-called with MiXCR into one record per CDR3 protein. Of around 400,000 distinct CDR3 sequences listed, approximately 25% were seen once; the top ten hold 8.8%. The TCR was taken from an adult woman who had mild COVID-19 (a few samples of this study predate the infection). Cell type and time point are not known. The source material was PBMCs or a T cell subset sorted from them (not recorded which).

The CDR3 region is CASSSTRDRIYEQYF. The CDR3 nucleotides read TGTGCCAGCAGCTCTACCCGGGACCGAATCTACGAGCAGTACTTC. This sequence joins TRBV7-9 and TRBJ2-7; the D gene could be TRBD1 or TRBD2 (5 bases each). Germline V gene data show CDR1 as SEHNR and CDR2 as FQNEAQ (reference sequence). Trimming pared 4 bases from V and 3 bases from J, leaving 16 bases between. The CDR3 runs 15 residues.